Shown below are 2 T cell receptor beta chains from a single sample sequenced in a study of blood T cell repertoires in COVID-19. The table came from immunoSEQ multiplex PCR; TCRdb's copy has only in-frame clones and leaves some out. The sample lists approximately 210,000 clones, 75% to 90% occurring once. Source material: peripheral blood. These receptors all come from a young man who had recovered from COVID-19.

This sequence joins TRBV6-5 and TRBJ1-2; possibly TRBD1 for D (6 bases). Germline lookup yields CDR1 MNHEY and CDR2 SVGAGI. The CDR3 length is 15 residues. Trimming took off 0 bases at V and 1 base at J, with 9 bases between the two ends. In DNA form, the CDR3 reads TGTGCCAGCAGTTACTCGGACAGATTTAACTATGGCTACACCTTC. This encodes CASSYSDRFNYGYTF.

V gene TRBV9 combines with J gene TRBJ1-2, with TRBD1 identical over 7 bases. Germline CDR1 is SGDLS and CDR2 is YYNGEE. V shed 3 bases, J shed 4 bases, and the junction held 0 bases outside the gene matches. The CDR3 contains 12 residues. The CDR3 DNA sequence: TGTGCCAGCAGCGGGGACAGCTATGGCTACACCTTC. It encodes CASSGDSYGYTF.